The sequence of this T cell receptor beta chain was determined in a study of blood T cell repertoires in COVID-19. Overall study: Sites across the United States, Italy and Spain contributed samples from acute and convalescent COVID-19. T cells, B-cell-depleted T cells, or PBMCs provided the cDNA or gDNA that served as material.

This clone has only a few counts. Per the authors' pipeline: Reference gene primer amplification in the assay estimated nucleated cell counts. Assay: immunoSEQ multiplex PCR; the TCRdb copy retains only in-frame clones and omits some. V and J calls and clone size come straight from that table; D and trimming were deduced from the DNA. The sample lists approximately 270,000 clones, about 86% occurring once. Material: peripheral blood. This clonotype originated in a man older than 75 with acute or convalescent COVID-19.

The CDR3 DNA reads TGTGCCAGCTCACCGCTACCGGGGGGAGATACGCAGTATTTT. Amino acids: CASSPLPGGDTQYF. The rearrangement joins TRBV18 to TRBJ2-3; 7 bases line up with TRBD2. This CDR3 is built from 14 residues. V gave up 3 bases and J gave up 5 bases; unmatched junction bases: 5. The V gene's germline CDR1 is KGHSH and CDR2 LQKENI.